The TCR beta chain described here comes from a study of T-cell reconstitution after alpha-beta-depleted transplantation in children listed by TCRdb under 2016. About the study as a whole: T-cell immune reconstitution after TCRalphabeta/CD19-depleted allogeneic hematopoietic cell transplantation in children was quantitatively tracked in the study by means of TCR repertoire profiling.

The label giving this sample's treatment or condition can be read as: allogeneic hematopoietic cell transplantation with graft depleted of TCRalphabeta T cells and CD19 B cells. TCRalphabeta/CD19-depleted allogeneic hematopoietic cell grafts were given to the transplant recipients, all of whom were children. As concerns this clonotype: Its cognate antigen has yet to be identified. One base away there is no much larger clone; base qualities are not given.

The germline V gene sets CDR1 to SGHAT and CDR2 to FQNNGV. The CDR3 sequence holds 15 residues, the cysteine and phenylalanine included. Only the CDR3 part of the read is kept: 45 bases, read in frame from the first base. V drops 2 bases and J drops 10 bases, leaving 18 bases in between. Study-level results and caveats: In some patients, the high TCRbeta diversity seen at day 60 was put down to recipient T cells and intrathymic progenitors that had survived conditioning. The apparently early recovery of alphabetaT-cell counts about two months after transplant reportedly depended on only several hundred rapidly expanded clones that came from non-depleted graft cells. Over subsequent months, a decline in hyperexpanded clone frequencies was noted, and after one year, T-cell counts and TCRbeta diversity were mostly ascribed to newly produced T cells.

To prepare the library, PCR was applied. Data came from an Illumina HiSeq 2500. Molecular barcoding was employed in the preparation of TCR libraries, with unique molecular identifiers being used to normalize TCRbeta repertoire quantification. The public reads were quality trimmed at Q25 with fastp and then assembled into clones with MiXCR by TCRdb, keeping productive beta chains. Rows are unified per CDR3 protein, each entry keeping the most common DNA and genes. A total of a few hundred thousand distinct CDR3 sequences appear in this sample, 10% to 15% of them only once. The top ten clones comprise 2% to 2.5% of the sample.

The TCR comes from a male patient between 5 and 17 years old who had a stem cell transplant for acute myeloid leukemia, so the T cells may come from the graft donor. This specimen consisted of PBMCs, mostly from graft donor cells, obtained 360 days after TCRalphabeta/CD19-depleted stem cell transplant. In this chain, TRBV11-2 is recombined with TRBJ2-1; the D gene lacks a confident call. CDR3 protein: CASSLTVGPSWEQFF. The DNA sequence is TGTGCCAGCAGCTTAACCGTGGGCCCCTCTTGGGAGCAGTTCTTC.